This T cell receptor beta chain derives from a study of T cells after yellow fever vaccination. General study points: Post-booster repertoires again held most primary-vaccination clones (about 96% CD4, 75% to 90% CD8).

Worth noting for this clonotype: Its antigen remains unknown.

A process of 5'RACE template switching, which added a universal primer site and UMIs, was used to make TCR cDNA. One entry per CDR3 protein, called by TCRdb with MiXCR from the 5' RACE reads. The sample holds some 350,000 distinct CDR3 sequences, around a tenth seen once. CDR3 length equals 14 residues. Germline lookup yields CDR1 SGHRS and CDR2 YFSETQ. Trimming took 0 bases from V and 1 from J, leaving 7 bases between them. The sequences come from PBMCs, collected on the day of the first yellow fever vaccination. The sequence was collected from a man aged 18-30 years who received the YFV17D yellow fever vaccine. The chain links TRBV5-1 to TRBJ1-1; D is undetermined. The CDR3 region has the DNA TGCGCCAGCAGCTTGGAGCCGCAGAACACTGAAGCTTTCTTT. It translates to CASSLEPQNTEAFF.